What follows are 12 T cell receptor beta chains derived from one specimen sequenced in a study of T cells in localized non-small cell lung cancer. The table came from immunoSEQ multiplex PCR; TCRdb's copy has only in-frame clones and leaves some out. This table has over 40,000 clones, approximately 80% appearing once. Sequences were derived from peripheral blood mononuclear cells, sampled before any cancer treatment. The receptors originated from a man aged 35-75 years with stage III lung adenocarcinoma.

V is TRBV21-1 and J is TRBJ2-7; the table's D call of TRBD1 was not tested on the DNA. TRBV21-1 is annotated as a pseudogene. The CDR3 has 13 amino acids. The CDR3 sequence: CASIPGQGNEQYF. The DNA for the CDR3 is TGTGCCAGCATCCCGGGACAGGGGAACGAGCAGTACTTC.

This clone was detected a few times. The rearrangement uses TRBV5-6 and TRBJ2-7; D may correspond to TRBD1 or TRBD2 (5 bases each). CDR1 and CDR2 (germline): SGHDT, YYEEEE. This CDR3 spans 14 amino acids. The V and J ends lost 4 bases and 3 bases respectively, with 14 bases between them. CDR3 bases: TGTGCCAGCAGCGGAGGTGGGGGATTCTACGAGCAGTACTTC. Protein: CASSGGGGFYEQYF.

The count of this clone is one. Given a much more abundant clone one base away, this may be a read error. The chain uses TRBV14 and TRBJ2-5; no clear D. Deletions cut 2 bases from V and 5 bases from J, with 12 bases between. Germline V gene sequence: CDR1 SGHDN, CDR2 FVKESK. This CDR3 is built from 14 residues. CDR3 coding DNA: TGTGCCAGCAGCCAAAATACACGCGAGGAGACCCAGTACTTC. Its translation is CASSQNTREETQYF. The variable domain in full, completed from reference TRBV14 and TRBJ2-5, reads EAGVTQFPSHSVIEKGQTVTLRCDPISGHDNLYWYRRVMGKEIKFLLHFVKESKQDESGMPNNRFLAERTGGTYSTLKVQPAELEDSGVYFCASSQNTREETQYFGPGTRLLVL.

This chain uses TRBV5-5 with TRBJ2-1; 9 bases are a match to TRBD2. Germline CDR1 is SGHKS and CDR2 is YYEKEE (reference sequence). The CDR3 runs 15 residues. V dropped 0 bases and J dropped 9; count of bases not matched to a gene: 7. This CDR3 is CASSLGGLAGREQFF. The CDR3 coding sequence is TGTGCCAGCAGCTTGGGGGGTCTAGCGGGGCGTGAGCAGTTCTTC.

The V call is TRBV11-3, the J call TRBJ2-5; D remains unclear. The V gene lost 1 base and the J gene lost 3 bases, with 6 bases spanning the gap. The CDR3 length is 13 residues. In germline, CDR1 is SGHNT, CDR2 YENEEA. CDR3 DNA sequence: TGTGCCAGCAGCTTAGGCCCTAAAGAGACCCAGTACTTC. Translated, it gives CASSLGPKETQYF.

This sequence joins TRBV19 and TRBJ1-5; D is unresolved. V lost 5 bases and J 2 bases, leaving 10 bases between the germline ends. The germline V gene has CDR1 LNHDA and CDR2 SQIVND (reference sequence). This CDR3 is 14 amino acids long. As DNA, the CDR3 is TGTGCCAGTAGTTCCCCGCTCGGCAATCAGCCCCAGCATTTT. This translates into CASSSPLGNQPQHF. The full variable domain, rest sourced from reference TRBV19 and TRBJ1-5, is DGGITQSPKYLFRKEGQNVTLSCEQNLNHDAMYWYRQDPGQGLRLIYYSQIVNDFQKGDIAEGYSVSREKKESFPLTVTSAQKNPTAFYLCASSSPLGNQPQHFGDGTRLSIL.

A single count supports this clone. V gene TRBV9 combines with J gene TRBJ1-4; D may be TRBD1 (5 bases). V lost 5 bases, J lost 3 bases, and 20 bases lay in between. The CDR3 runs 17 residues. Germline lookup yields CDR1 SGDLS and CDR2 YYNGEE. The CDR3 bases are TGTGCCAGCAGTGTATCTACGGGGCCGGGCTCTAATGAAAAACTGTTTTTT. Its translation: CASSVSTGPGSNEKLFF.

CDR3 sequence (DNA): TGTGCCAGCAGCCTAGAGGGTTCGGACAATCAAGAGACCCAGTACTTC. Encoded protein: CASSLEGSDNQETQYF. The rearrangement joins TRBV7-2 to TRBJ2-5; D may match TRBD1 or TRBD2 (5 bases each). Trimming pared 5 bases from V and 2 bases from J, leaving 18 bases between. This CDR3 has 16 residues. Germline V gene lookup returns CDR1 SGHTA and CDR2 FQGNSA.

V is TRBV7-9 and J is TRBJ2-5; D possibly uses TRBD1 or TRBD2 (7 bases each). V lost 5 bases to trimming and J lost 5 bases, with 24 bases between them. The CDR3 is 17 amino acids. CDR1 and CDR2 from the germline V gene are SEHNR and FQNEAQ (reference sequence). In DNA form, the CDR3 reads TGTGCCAGCAGCCCTCAAATGGGAGGGGGCCCTGGGGAGACCCAGTACTTC. This codes for CASSPQMGGGPGETQYF.

This clone has only one observation. The genes are TRBV29-1 and TRBJ2-1; D call uncertain. CDR3 size: 12 residues. Per germline, CDR1 SQVTM and CDR2 ANQGSEA. V dropped 0 bases and J dropped 9 bases, with 9 bases sitting between them. The CDR3 is CSVEDLGPEQFF. The CDR3 bases are TGCAGCGTTGAAGACTTGGGTCCTGAGCAGTTCTTC.

This clone was counted between two and nine times. The genes are TRBV18 and TRBJ2-2; 8 nucleotides line up with TRBD2. After removal of 2 bases from V and 1 base from J, the junction contained 3 bases not matched to a gene. This CDR3 region has 16 residues. Germline CDR1 reads KGHSH; CDR2 reads LQKENI. The CDR3 sequence: CASSPGLAGNTGELFF. The CDR3 DNA sequence: TGTGCCAGCTCACCAGGGCTAGCGGGGAACACCGGGGAGCTGTTTTTT.

This clone was observed a single time. The V and J genes are TRBV7-2 and TRBJ1-1; no reliable D call. Per germline, CDR1 SGHTA and CDR2 FQGNSA. This CDR3 comprises 13 residues. Trimming removed 5 bases at V and 1 base at J, with 8 bases between. The CDR3 DNA follows: TGTGCCAGCAGCCGAGGACGGAACACTGAAGCTTTCTTT. As protein: CASSRGRNTEAFF. Supplemented by reference TRBV7-2 and TRBJ1-1, the full variable domain reads GAGVSQSPSNKVTEKGKDVELRCDPISGHTALYWYRQSLGQGLEFLIYFQGNSAPDKSGLPSDRFSAERTGGSVSTLTIQRTQQEDSAVYLCASSRGRNTEAFFGQGTRLTVV.